This T cell receptor beta chain was profiled in a study of blood T cell repertoires in COVID-19. Study information: Donors in the United States, Italy and Spain gave samples during acute or convalescent COVID-19.

The V gene lost 3 bases and the J gene lost 10 bases, with 14 bases spanning the gap. CDR3 length: 13 amino acids. The germline V gene encodes CDR1 LNHDA and CDR2 SQIVND (reference sequence). How the authors handled the data: Estimation of nucleated cell counts was performed using reference gene primer amplification. Produced via immunoSEQ multiplex PCR; TCRdb's table is partial and in-frame only. The V and J calls and clone size come from that table; D and trimming were worked out from the DNA. The repertoire holds 200,000 to 300,000 clones, with roughly 84% as singletons. The sample consisted of peripheral blood. The clonotype was recovered from a man aged 55 to 70 with acute or convalescent COVID-19. V is TRBV19 and J is TRBJ2-3; TRBD1 might be the D (5 bases). The CDR3 loop is CASSMGPLGAQYF. The CDR3, as DNA: TGTGCCAGTAGTATGGGGCCCCTAGGAGCGCAGTATTTT.